Below, 30 T cell receptor beta chains from the same sample are listed, as sequenced in a study of T cells after yellow fever vaccination. TCRdb called the 5' RACE reads again in MiXCR, with one record for every CDR3 protein. The sample includes about 350,000 distinct CDR3 sequences, approximately 12% of them seen just once. The sequenced sample was CD4+ T cells sorted from PBMCs, obtained 15 days after the yellow fever booster vaccination. The source of these receptors is a man younger than 35 who received the YFV17D yellow fever vaccine.

At least ten counts were recorded for this clonotype. V is TRBV5-6 and J is TRBJ2-3; TRBD2 matches at 8 bases. Germline V gene data show CDR1 as SGHDT and CDR2 as YYEEEE. This CDR3 has 14 residues. The V and J ends lost 3 bases and 4 bases, in that order; junction bases with no gene match: 4. CDR3 in DNA: TGTGCCAGCAGCTATGGACTAGCCCCAGATACGCAGTATTTT. It specifies CASSYGLAPDTQYF.

This clonotype was counted a few times. This chain links TRBV6-5 with TRBJ2-6, with D possibly matching TRBD1 (6 bases). Germline V gene data show CDR1 as MNHEY and CDR2 as SVGAGI. Trimming removed 7 bases at V and 2 bases at J, with 18 bases between. CDR3 length: 17 residues. The CDR3 reads CASTLRGPMTGANVLTF. CDR3 DNA: TGTGCCAGCACTCTCAGGGGCCCGATGACTGGGGCCAACGTCCTGACTTTC.

The chain uses TRBV12-3 or TRBV12-4 and TRBJ2-2; D unclear. The CDR3 consists of 17 residues. Trimming shortened V by 5 bases and J by 1 base, and 17 bases separated the two germline ends. CDR3 sequence: CASSTRQAARNTGELFF. CDR3 nucleotide sequence: TGTGCCAGCAGTACCCGGCAGGCCGCTCGGAACACCGGGGAGCTGTTTTTT.

There are a few counts of this clonotype. V gene TRBV6-5 combines with J gene TRBJ2-7; D is unclear. V gave up 0 bases and J gave up 1 base, with 10 bases separating them. CDR3 length: 15 residues. Germline CDR1 is MNHEY and CDR2 is SVGAGI. CDR3 amino acids: CASSYSSQTSYEQYF. Written as DNA, the CDR3 is TGTGCCAGCAGTTACTCGAGCCAGACTTCCTACGAGCAGTACTTC.

The chain carries TRBV28 and TRBJ1-1; D unresolved. V lost 4 bases and J 0 bases, leaving 12 bases between the germline ends. CDR1 is MDHEN and CDR2 is SYDVKM in the germline V gene. The CDR3 contains 15 residues. The CDR3, as DNA: TGTGCCAGCAGTTCCCCGGGTGGGATGAACACTGAAGCTTTCTTT. This sequence encodes CASSSPGGMNTEAFF.

This clonotype was counted a few times. V gene TRBV10-3 combines with J gene TRBJ1-3, with unresolved D. This CDR3 contains 13 residues. Trimming shortened V by 9 bases and J by 0 bases, and 9 bases separated the two germline ends. Germline V gene lookup returns CDR1 ENHRY and CDR2 SYGVKD. CDR3 sequence reads: CAIGINSGNTIYF. DNA for the CDR3: TGTGCCATTGGAATAAACTCTGGAAACACCATATATTTT.

In this sample, this clonotype turned up once. V and J are TRBV20-1 and TRBJ2-2, with D unclear. The CDR3 totals 14 residues. V lost 3 bases and J 0 bases, leaving 8 bases between the germline ends. CDR1 is DFQATT, CDR2 SNEGSKA, per germline (reference sequence). The CDR3 DNA reads TGCAGTGCTAGGGACCACACGAACACCGGGGAGCTGTTTTTT. Protein: CSARDHTNTGELFF.

The table lists this clonotype with many counts. V gene TRBV7-2 combines with J gene TRBJ2-3; D perhaps matches TRBD2 (5 bases). CDR3 size: 12 residues. Trimming took off 6 bases at V and 9 bases at J, with 13 bases between the two ends. Germline V gives CDR1 SGHTA, CDR2 FQGNSA. In nucleotides, the CDR3 is TGTGCCAGCAGTTTGGACTCCGGGACGCAGTATTTT. It yields the protein CASSLDSGTQYF. The complete variable domain, with remaining parts taken from reference TRBV7-2 and TRBJ2-3, reads GAGVSQSPSNKVTEKGKDVELRCDPISGHTALYWYRQSLGQGLEFLIYFQGNSAPDKSGLPSDRFSAERTGGSVSTLTIQRTQQEDSAVYLCASSLDSGTQYFGPGTRLTVL.

This clonotype has at least ten counts. The CDR3 is CASSFLRQGGELFF. For the CDR3, the DNA is TGTGCCAGCAGCTTTCTTCGACAGGGAGGGGAGCTGTTTTTT. The chain combines TRBV11-2 with TRBJ2-2, with 7 bases identical to TRBD1. In germline, CDR1 is SGHAT, CDR2 FQNNGV. Germline trimming cut 3 bases from V and 8 bases from J; bases unmatched to any gene: 6. This CDR3 is 14 amino acids long.

This clonotype was detected a few times. This sequence joins TRBV7-2 and TRBJ2-1; 11 bases map to TRBD1. V shed 5 bases and J 12 bases; nucleotides not matched to a gene: 9. Germline CDR1 is SGHTA and CDR2 is FQGNSA. CDR3 length: 14 amino acids. The CDR3 spells CASSPRTGGPRQFF. The CDR3 bases are TGTGCCAGCAGCCCCCGGACAGGGGGCCCCCGGCAGTTCTTC.

Only a few counts were recorded for this clonotype. The genes are TRBV4-3 and TRBJ1-4; weak D call: TRBD1 (5 bases). V was pared by 0 bases and J by 7 bases, with 15 bases between. The CDR3 spans 16 residues. From germline, CDR1 is LGHNA and CDR2 YSLEER. CDR3 nucleotide sequence: TGCGCCAGCAGCCAAGATTGGGTAGGGGTCTCTGAAAAACTGTTTTTT. As protein: CASSQDWVGVSEKLFF.

V is TRBV7-9 and J is TRBJ2-3; possible D gene TRBD2, 5 bases. Germline-derived CDR1 and CDR2 are SEHNR and FQNEAQ (reference sequence). The germline V and J ends were trimmed by 4 bases and 4 bases, with 12 bases remaining between them. The CDR3 covers 14 residues. The CDR3 reads CASSSQTSADTQYF. CDR3 nucleotide sequence: TGTGCCAGCAGCTCGCAAACTAGTGCAGATACGCAGTATTTT.

This clonotype was seen only a few times. The V gene is TRBV4-3, the J gene TRBJ2-2; D is uncertain. The germline V gene encodes CDR1 LGHNA and CDR2 YSLEER. The CDR3 length is 14 residues. V dropped 3 bases and J dropped 3 bases, with 8 bases sitting between them. The CDR3 DNA sequence: TGCGCCAGCAGCCAGGATGTCCACACCGGGGAGCTGTTTTTT. Translation gives CASSQDVHTGELFF.

At least ten counts were recorded for this clonotype. This chain connects TRBV28 to TRBJ2-6; maybe TRBD1 (5 bases). The CDR3 has 17 amino acids. Deletions cut 3 bases from V and 0 bases from J, with 12 bases between. The germline V gene encodes CDR1 MDHEN and CDR2 SYDVKM. The chain's CDR3 is CASSFLGPSSGANVLTF. CDR3 sequence (DNA): TGTGCCAGCAGTTTCCTGGGGCCAAGCTCTGGGGCCAACGTCCTGACTTTC.

This clonotype was seen only a few times. This chain links TRBV4-2 with TRBJ1-3, with TRBD1 matching over 8 bases. The CDR3 is made up of 14 amino acids. The germline V gene has CDR1 LGHNA and CDR2 YNFKEQ. With V trimmed by 8 bases and J by 2 bases, 5 bases remained unmatched. The chain's CDR3 is CASRKQGAGNTIYF. In DNA, the CDR3 is TGTGCCAGCCGCAAACAGGGGGCTGGAAACACCATATATTTT.

A few counts support this clonotype. V and J are TRBV6-5 and TRBJ1-1; 8 bases align to TRBD1. The trim removed 6 bases at V and 6 bases at J, leaving 15 bases unmatched. Germline loops: CDR1 MNHEY, CDR2 SVGAGI. This CDR3 has 16 residues. The CDR3 sequence: CASSQVGTGRGPEAFF. CDR3 sequence (DNA): TGTGCCAGCAGCCAGGTAGGGACAGGAAGAGGACCTGAAGCTTTCTTT.

This clonotype was detected only a few times. The rearrangement uses TRBV10-3 and TRBJ1-5, with 7 bases identical to TRBD1. CDR1 ENHRY and CDR2 SYGVKD come from the germline V gene. CDR3 length: 15 amino acids. Unmatched junction bases numbered 8, after V lost 6 bases and J lost 3 bases. The CDR3 DNA reads TGTGCCATCAGCCCGGGCGGGACAGTCAATCAGCCCCAGCATTTT. Translation: CAISPGGTVNQPQHF.

This clonotype was observed a few times. The chain links TRBV6-6 to TRBJ1-5; D is perhaps TRBD1 (5 bases). Trimming stripped 4 bases from V and 5 bases from J, with 21 bases between. CDR3 length equals 17 residues. The germline gives CDR1 MNHNY, CDR2 SVGAGI (reference sequence). CDR3 sequence: CASSSPRGAGSDQPQHF. CDR3 DNA sequence: TGTGCCAGCAGTTCTCCCCGGGGAGCAGGGTCTGATCAGCCCCAGCATTTT.

The chain recombines TRBV30 with TRBJ2-1, with TRBD2 matching over 10 bases. The germline V gene has CDR1 GTSNPN and CDR2 SVGIG (reference sequence). This CDR3 contains 15 residues. J gave up 3 bases and V 2 bases, and 4 bases lay outside the gene matches. The CDR3 sequence is CAWSWKRGGYNEQFF. Here the CDR3 DNA reads TGTGCCTGGAGTTGGAAGCGGGGGGGCTACAATGAGCAGTTCTTC.

This clonotype occurred a few times. The rearrangement uses TRBV24-1 and TRBJ2-5; 11 nucleotides line up with TRBD1. CDR3 length: 18 amino acids. The germline gives CDR1 KGHDR, CDR2 SFDVKD. J was trimmed by 2 bases and V by 4 bases; bases with no gene match: 11. CDR3 amino acids: CATSDPPGTGGIQETQYF. The CDR3 DNA is TGTGCCACCAGTGACCCGCCGGGGACAGGGGGGATTCAAGAGACCCAGTACTTC.

The table lists this clonotype with a few counts. V and J are TRBV7-2 and TRBJ2-5, with TRBD1 matching 11 bases. The CDR3 loop spans 16 amino acids. The V gene end was trimmed by 1 base and the J gene end by 4 bases; junction bases not matched to a gene: 5. Germline V CDR1 and CDR2: SGHTA, FQGNSA. The CDR3 nucleotides are TGTGCCAGCAGCTTAGTCCGGGACAGGGGGGGAGAGACCCAGTACTTC. Translation gives CASSLVRDRGGETQYF.

There are many counts of this clonotype. The chain recombines TRBV5-1 with TRBJ2-3; perhaps TRBD1 as D (6 bases). Between the trimmed V and J ends, which lost 4 bases and 1 base, there was a span of 19 bases. This CDR3 is built from 17 residues. In germline, CDR1 is SGHRS, CDR2 YFSETQ. The DNA of the CDR3 is TGCGCCAGCAGCCCAACACCGGGACACCCTGGCACAGATACGCAGTATTTT. Translating it yields CASSPTPGHPGTDTQYF. The entire variable domain, with the rest obtained from reference TRBV5-1 and TRBJ2-3, is as follows: KAGVTQTPRYLIKTRGQQVTLSCSPISGHRSVSWYQQTPGQGLQFLFEYFSETQRNKGNFPGRFSGRQFSNSRSEMNVSTLELGDSALYLCASSPTPGHPGTDTQYFGPGTRLTVL.

This clonotype has just a few counts. The V gene is TRBV5-1, the J gene TRBJ1-3; no definite D call. This CDR3 is 14 amino acids long. Germline-derived CDR1 and CDR2 are SGHRS and YFSETQ. Trimming stripped 4 bases from V and 3 bases from J, with 11 bases between. The CDR3 protein is CASSPGTVGNTIYF. The DNA of the CDR3 is TGCGCCAGCAGCCCCGGAACAGTTGGAAACACCATATATTTT.

The chain uses TRBV9 and TRBJ2-1, with TRBD2 matching 12 bases. This CDR3 is 17 amino acids long. Unmatched junction bases numbered 5, after V lost 0 bases and J lost 4 bases. From germline, CDR1 is SGDLS and CDR2 YYNGEE. CDR3 coding DNA: TGTGCCAGCAGCGTAGTCGGGACTAGCGGGCCGTACAATGAGCAGTTCTTC. Its translation: CASSVVGTSGPYNEQFF.

This clonotype was counted many times. The V and J genes are TRBV11-3 and TRBJ2-2; D may be TRBD1 (5 bases). With 3 bases removed from V and 5 bases from J, the gap between germline ends came to 7 bases. CDR3 size: 13 residues. CDR1 SGHNT and CDR2 YENEEA come from the germline V gene. This chain's CDR3 is CASSFRQTGELFF. CDR3 DNA: TGTGCCAGCAGCTTCAGACAGACCGGGGAGCTGTTTTTT.

This rearrangement joins TRBV10-1 to TRBJ2-5, with D hard to call. The CDR3 contains 16 residues. Germline loops: CDR1 WNHNN, CDR2 SYGVQD (reference sequence). V shed 2 bases and J shed 3 bases, with 16 bases lying between them. The CDR3 protein is CASSETPGLAEETQYF. The CDR3 nucleotides are TGCGCCAGCAGTGAGACGCCCGGATTGGCTGAAGAGACCCAGTACTTC.

The chain links TRBV18 to TRBJ2-1; D not certain. Trimming removed 6 bases from V and 1 base from J, with 10 bases in between. CDR1 and CDR2 (germline): KGHSH, LQKENI. This CDR3 comprises 14 residues. The CDR3 DNA reads as TGTGCCAGCTCTAGGAGTCCGTCCTACAATGAGCAGTTCTTC. This encodes CASSRSPSYNEQFF.

This clonotype was counted a few times. The gene calls are TRBV6-5 and TRBJ2-2; the D gene could be TRBD1 or TRBD2 (5 bases each). Germline V gene data show CDR1 as MNHEY and CDR2 as SVGAGI. The CDR3 runs 11 residues. V was trimmed by 7 bases and J by 6 bases, leaving 6 bases between them. The chain's CDR3 is CASKGPGELFF. The CDR3 bases are TGTGCCAGCAAGGGACCCGGGGAGCTGTTTTTT.

This clonotype has only a few counts. This chain links TRBV10-3 with TRBJ1-2, with 9 bases lining up with TRBD1. The CDR3 consists of 15 residues. Germline trimming cut 4 bases from V and 4 bases from J; bases unmatched to any gene: 7. Germline CDR1 and CDR2: ENHRY and SYGVKD. The CDR3, as DNA: TGTGCCATCAGTGGTGGGGACAGGGAGAGCTATGGCTACACCTTC. As protein: CAISGGDRESYGYTF.

This clonotype was seen a few times. The chain is built from TRBV5-1 and TRBJ2-5; maybe TRBD1 (6 bases). Per the germline V gene, CDR1 is SGHRS and CDR2 is YFSETQ. The ends were cut back, 0 bases at V and 2 bases at J, with 11 bases in the middle. This CDR3 contains 15 residues. CDR3 in amino acids: CASSLDRARQETQYF. CDR3 coding DNA: TGCGCCAGCAGCTTGGACAGGGCTCGACAAGAGACCCAGTACTTC.